The text below deals with one T cell receptor (beta chain). Its target is not known. The repertoire was sequenced with immunoSEQ multiplex PCR; TCRdb's copy has only in-frame clones and lacks some. The table has over 65,000 clones, roughly nine tenths seen once; the top ten hold approximately 2.6%. The source of the sample is a study of neoadjuvant anti-PD-1 for oral cavity cancer. Broader study findings: Treg/Th17 ratio rose with pretreatment blood and fell with post-treatment tumor TCRbeta clonality.

The time point was: after neoadjuvant nivolumab, at surgical resection. Blood cells were analyzed directly, without culture or expansion. Deletions cut 4 bases from V and 2 bases from J, with 12 bases between. Germline loops: CDR1 SGHRS, CDR2 YFSETQ. This CDR3 comprises 14 residues. The source material was PBMCs, sampled after nivolumab (anti-PD-1) treatment. This chain links TRBV5-1 with TRBJ2-5, with a possible D match to TRBD1 (6 bases). This receptor was identified in a person between 35 and 79 years old with oral cavity squamous cell carcinoma. The CDR3 DNA follows: TGCGCCAGCAGCAAGGACAGCCAACAAGAGACCCAGTACTTC. Protein product: CASSKDSQQETQYF.